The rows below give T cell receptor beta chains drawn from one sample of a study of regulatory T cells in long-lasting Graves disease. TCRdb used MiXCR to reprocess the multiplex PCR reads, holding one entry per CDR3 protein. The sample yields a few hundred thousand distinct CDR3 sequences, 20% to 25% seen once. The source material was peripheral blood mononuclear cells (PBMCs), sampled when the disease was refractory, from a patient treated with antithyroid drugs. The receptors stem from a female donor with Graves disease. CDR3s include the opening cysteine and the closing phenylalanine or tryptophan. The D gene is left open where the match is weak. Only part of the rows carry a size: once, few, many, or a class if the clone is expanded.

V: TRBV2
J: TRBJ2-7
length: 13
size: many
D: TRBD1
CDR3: CASTRDSTYEQYF
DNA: TGTGCCAGTACACGGGACAGTACCTACGAGCAGTACTTC

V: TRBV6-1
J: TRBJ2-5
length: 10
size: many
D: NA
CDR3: CASKGETQYF
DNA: TGTGCCAGCAAAGGAGAGACCCAGTACTTC

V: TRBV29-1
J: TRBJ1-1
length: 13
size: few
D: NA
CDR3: CSVESRRGTEAFF
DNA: TGCAGCGTTGAATCCCGTCGGGGCACTGAAGCTTTCTTT

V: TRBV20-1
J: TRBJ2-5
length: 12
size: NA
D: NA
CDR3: CSATDGLETQYF
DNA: TGCAGTGCCACCGATGGGCTAGAGACCCAGTACTTC

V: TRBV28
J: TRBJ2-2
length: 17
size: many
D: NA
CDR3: CASSSPIRMSTTGELFF
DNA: TGTGCCAGCAGTTCTCCCATCCGGATGTCGACCACCGGGGAGCTGTTTTTT

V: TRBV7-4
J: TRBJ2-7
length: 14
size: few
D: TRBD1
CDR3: CASSLASTGVEQYF
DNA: TGTGCCAGCAGCTTAGCTTCGACAGGGGTCGAGCAGTACTTC

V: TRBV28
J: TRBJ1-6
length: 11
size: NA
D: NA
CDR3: CASSLVGALHF
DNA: TGTGCCAGCAGCCTCGTCGGGGCCCTCCACTTT

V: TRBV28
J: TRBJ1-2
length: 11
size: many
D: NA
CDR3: CASSDNYGYTF
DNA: TGTGCCAGCAGTGATAACTATGGCTACACCTTC

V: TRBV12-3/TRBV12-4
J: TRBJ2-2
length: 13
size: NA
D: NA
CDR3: CASSFRAAGELFF
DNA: TGTGCCAGCAGTTTTAGGGCAGCCGGGGAGCTGTTTTTT

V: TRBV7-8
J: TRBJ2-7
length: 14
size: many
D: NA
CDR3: CASSPQEGGYEQYF
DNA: TGTGCCAGCAGCCCCCAAGAGGGGGGGTACGAGCAGTACTTC

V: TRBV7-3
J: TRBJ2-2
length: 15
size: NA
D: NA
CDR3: CASSLEGGRTGELFF
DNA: TGTGCCAGCAGCTTGGAGGGGGGCCGGACCGGGGAGCTGTTTTTT

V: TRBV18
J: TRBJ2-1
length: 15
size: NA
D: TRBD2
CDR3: CASSPGLAIYNEQFF
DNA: TGTGCCAGCTCACCAGGACTAGCGATCTACAATGAGCAGTTCTTC

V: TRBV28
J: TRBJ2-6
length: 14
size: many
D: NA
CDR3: CASSEPPGANVLTF
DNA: TGTGCCAGCAGTGAGCCTCCTGGGGCCAACGTCCTGACTTTC

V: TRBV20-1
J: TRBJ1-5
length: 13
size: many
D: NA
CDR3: CSARENSNQPQHF
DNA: TGCAGTGCTAGGGAGAATAGCAATCAGCCCCAGCATTTT

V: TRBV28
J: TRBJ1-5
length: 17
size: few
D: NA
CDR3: CASSTDTAGYSNQPQHF
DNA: TGTGCCAGCAGCACGGACACGGCTGGATATAGCAATCAGCCCCAGCATTTT

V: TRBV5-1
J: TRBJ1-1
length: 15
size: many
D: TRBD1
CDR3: CASSELGQANTEAFF
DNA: TGCGCCAGCAGCGAACTCGGACAGGCGAACACTGAAGCTTTCTTT

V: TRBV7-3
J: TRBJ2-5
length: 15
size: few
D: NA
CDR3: CASSPRGDVVETQYF
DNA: TGTGCCAGCAGCCCGAGGGGGGACGTTGTGGAGACCCAGTACTTC

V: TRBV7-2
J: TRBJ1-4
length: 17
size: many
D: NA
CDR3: CASSLPETGRLNEKLFF
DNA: TGTGCCAGCAGCTTACCCGAGACGGGAAGACTTAATGAAAAACTGTTTTTT

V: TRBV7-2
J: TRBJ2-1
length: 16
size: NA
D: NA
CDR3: CASSIHPRNPPNEQFF
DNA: TGTGCCAGCAGCATACATCCTAGGAACCCCCCCAATGAGCAGTTCTTC

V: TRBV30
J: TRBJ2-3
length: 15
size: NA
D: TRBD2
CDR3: CAFSLAGESTDTQYF
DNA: TGTGCCTTTTCACTAGCGGGAGAGAGCACAGATACGCAGTATTTT

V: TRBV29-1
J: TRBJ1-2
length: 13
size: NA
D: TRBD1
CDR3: CSVARTGLYGYTF
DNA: TGCAGCGTGGCCAGGACAGGTCTCTATGGCTACACCTTC

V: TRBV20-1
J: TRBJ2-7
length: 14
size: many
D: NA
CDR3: CSAQGPTRSYEQYF
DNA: TGCAGTGCTCAGGGACCCACGAGATCCTACGAGCAGTACTTC

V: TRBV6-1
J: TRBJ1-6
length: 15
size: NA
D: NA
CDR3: CASSFEGEDGPPLHF
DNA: TGTGCCAGCAGCTTCGAGGGGGAAGATGGTCCACCCCTCCACTTT

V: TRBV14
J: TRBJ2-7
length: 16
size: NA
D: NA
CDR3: CASSQGVGTGSYEQYF
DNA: TGTGCCAGCAGCCAAGGGGTGGGAACGGGATCCTACGAGCAGTACTTC

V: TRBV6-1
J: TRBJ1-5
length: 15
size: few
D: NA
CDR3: CASNGGSGSDQPQHF
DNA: TGTGCCAGCAACGGTGGCTCAGGTAGCGATCAGCCCCAGCATTTT

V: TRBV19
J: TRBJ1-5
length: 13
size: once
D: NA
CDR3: CASSTGLNQPQHF
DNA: TGTGCCAGTAGTACAGGGCTAAATCAGCCCCAGCATTTT

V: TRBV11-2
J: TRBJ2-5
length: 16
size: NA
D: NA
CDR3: CASSSGMQGVQETQYF
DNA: TGTGCCAGCAGCTCAGGGATGCAGGGCGTTCAAGAGACCCAGTACTTC

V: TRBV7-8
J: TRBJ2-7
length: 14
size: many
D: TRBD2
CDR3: CASSLLRGSYEQYF
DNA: TGTGCCAGCAGCTTACTTCGCGGGAGCTACGAGCAGTACTTC

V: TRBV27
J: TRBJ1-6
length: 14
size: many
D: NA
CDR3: CASSRLGGNSPLHF
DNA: TGTGCCAGCAGCAGGTTGGGAGGGAATTCACCCCTCCACTTT

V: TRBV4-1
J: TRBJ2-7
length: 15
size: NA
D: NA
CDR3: CASSQNPGGGYEQYF
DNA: TGCGCCAGCAGCCAAAACCCGGGTGGGGGCTACGAGCAGTACTTC

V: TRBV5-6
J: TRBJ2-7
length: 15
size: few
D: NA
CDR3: CASSWGASGYYEQYF
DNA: TGTGCCAGCAGCTGGGGGGCTAGCGGCTATTACGAGCAGTACTTC

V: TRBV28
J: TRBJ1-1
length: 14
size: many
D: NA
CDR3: CASSSPDRYTEAFF
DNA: TGTGCCAGCAGTTCCCCCGACCGTTACACTGAAGCTTTCTTT

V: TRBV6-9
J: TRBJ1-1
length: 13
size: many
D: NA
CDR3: CASSYSGVTEAFF
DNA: TGTGCCAGCAGTTACTCTGGGGTCACTGAAGCTTTCTTT

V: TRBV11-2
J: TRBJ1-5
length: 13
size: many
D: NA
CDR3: CASSLGINQPQHF
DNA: TGTGCCAGCAGCTTAGGGATTAATCAGCCCCAGCATTTT

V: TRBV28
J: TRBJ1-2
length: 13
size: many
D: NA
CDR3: CASSLRTAYGYTF
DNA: TGTGCCAGCAGTTTACGGACAGCCTATGGCTACACCTTC

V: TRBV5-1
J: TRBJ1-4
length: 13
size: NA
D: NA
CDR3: CASSLESGLELFF
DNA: TGCGCCAGCAGCTTGGAATCGGGGTTAGAACTGTTTTTT

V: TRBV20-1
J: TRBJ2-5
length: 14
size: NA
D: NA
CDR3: CSVGQGLVGETQYF
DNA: TGCAGTGTCGGACAGGGACTAGTGGGAGAGACCCAGTACTTC

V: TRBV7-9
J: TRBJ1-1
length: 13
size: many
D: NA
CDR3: CASSGVGSTEAFF
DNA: TGTGCCAGCAGCGGGGTCGGCAGCACTGAAGCTTTCTTT

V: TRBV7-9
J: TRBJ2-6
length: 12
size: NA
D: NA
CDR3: CASSLGTRVLTF
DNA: TGTGCCAGCAGCTTAGGGACTCGCGTCCTGACTTTC

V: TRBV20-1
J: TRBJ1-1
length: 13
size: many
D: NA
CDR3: CSATQGTNTEAFF
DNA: TGCAGTGCAACGCAGGGAACGAACACTGAAGCTTTCTTT

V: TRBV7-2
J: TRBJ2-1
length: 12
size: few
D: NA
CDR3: CASSLSSGEQFF
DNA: TGTGCCAGCAGCTTATCATCCGGTGAGCAGTTCTTC

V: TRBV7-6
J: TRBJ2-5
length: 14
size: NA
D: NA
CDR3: CASSLSGGLETQYF
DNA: TGTGCCAGCAGCCTAAGTGGGGGCCTTGAGACCCAGTACTTC

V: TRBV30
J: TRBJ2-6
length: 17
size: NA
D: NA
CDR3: CAWSAFQGPPGANVLTF
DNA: TGTGCCTGGAGTGCGTTTCAGGGGCCCCCTGGGGCCAACGTCCTGACTTTC

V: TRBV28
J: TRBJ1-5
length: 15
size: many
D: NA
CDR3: CASSFSRSGNQPQHF
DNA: TGTGCCAGCAGTTTTAGCAGGTCTGGGAATCAGCCCCAGCATTTT

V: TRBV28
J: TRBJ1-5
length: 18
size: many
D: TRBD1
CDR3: CASSFPTGDPVSNQPQHF
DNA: TGTGCCAGCAGTTTTCCAACAGGGGACCCAGTTAGCAATCAGCCCCAGCATTTT

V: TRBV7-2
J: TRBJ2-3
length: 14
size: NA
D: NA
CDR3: CASSMISSTDTQYF
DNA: TGTGCCAGCAGCATGATATCTAGCACAGATACGCAGTATTTT

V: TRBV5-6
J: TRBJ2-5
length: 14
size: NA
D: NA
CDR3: CASSKEGQGETQYF
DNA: TGTGCCAGCAGCAAGGAGGGCCAGGGGGAGACCCAGTACTTC

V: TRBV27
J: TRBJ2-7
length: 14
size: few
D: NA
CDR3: CASSLSRGAYEQYF
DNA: TGTGCCAGCAGTTTATCCAGGGGGGCCTACGAGCAGTACTTC

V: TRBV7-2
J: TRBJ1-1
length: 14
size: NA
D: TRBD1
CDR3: CASSGQGSGTEAFF
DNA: TGTGCCAGCAGCGGACAGGGGAGTGGGACTGAAGCTTTCTTT

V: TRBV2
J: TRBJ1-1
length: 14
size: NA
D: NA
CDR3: CASSEQVMNTEAFF
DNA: TGTGCCAGCAGTGAACAGGTTATGAACACTGAAGCTTTCTTT

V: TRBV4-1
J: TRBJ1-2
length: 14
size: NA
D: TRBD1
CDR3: CASSEGQRVYGYTF
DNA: TGCGCCAGCAGCGAGGGACAGCGAGTCTATGGCTACACCTTC

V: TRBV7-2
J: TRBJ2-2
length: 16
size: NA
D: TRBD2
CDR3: CASSFMASGNTGELFF
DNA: TGTGCCAGCAGCTTTATGGCTAGCGGGAACACCGGGGAGCTGTTTTTT